This T cell receptor (beta chain) comes out of a study of cytomegalovirus exposure and HLA in healthy donors. Study-wide points: Using the classifier, cytomegalovirus status was reportedly diagnosed with high specificity and sensitivity. Available immune exposure information covered CMV serostatus only. Data from an earlier analysis indicated that most TCR beta V segments were productive either about 87% or about 30% of the time.

V was trimmed by 6 bases and J by 8 bases, leaving 11 bases between them. The CDR3 covers 13 residues. From germline, CDR1 is SNHLY and CDR2 FYNNEI. Notes on this clone: Its antigen is undetermined.

Use of 60 Vbeta and 13 Jbeta primers characterized the PCR. Profiled with immunoSEQ multiplex PCR; TCRdb holds only in-frame clones, not every one. Among 120,000 to 150,000 clones listed, roughly four fifths were seen once. The sequence derives from a woman in her 40s in good health and CMV-seronegative. The V call is TRBV2, the J call TRBJ1-6; D perhaps matches TRBD1 (5 bases). Sequences were obtained from PBMCs. CDR3 loop: CASRGQGDSPLHF. The DNA for the CDR3 is TGTGCCAGCAGGGGCCAGGGCGATTCACCCCTCCACTTT. Combining the CDR3 with reference TRBV2 and TRBJ1-6 gives the whole variable domain EPEVTQTPSHQVTQMGQEVILRCVPISNHLYFYWYRQILGQKVEFLVSFYNNEISEKSEIFDDQFSVERPDGSNFTLKIRSTKLEDSAMYFCASRGQGDSPLHFGNGTRLTVT.